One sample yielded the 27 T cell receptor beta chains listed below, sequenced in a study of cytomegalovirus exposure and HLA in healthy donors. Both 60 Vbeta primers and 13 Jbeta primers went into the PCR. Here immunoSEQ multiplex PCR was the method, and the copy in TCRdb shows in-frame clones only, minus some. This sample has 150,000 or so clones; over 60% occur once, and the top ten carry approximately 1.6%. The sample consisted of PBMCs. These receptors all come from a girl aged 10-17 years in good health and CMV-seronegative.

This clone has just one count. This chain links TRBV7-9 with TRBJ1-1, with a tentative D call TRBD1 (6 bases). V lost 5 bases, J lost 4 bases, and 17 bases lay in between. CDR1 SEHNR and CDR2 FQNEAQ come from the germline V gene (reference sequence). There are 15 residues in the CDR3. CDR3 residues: CASSLGGAFGTEAFF. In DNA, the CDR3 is TGTGCCAGCAGCCTGGGGGGGGCTTTTGGCACTGAAGCTTTCTTT.

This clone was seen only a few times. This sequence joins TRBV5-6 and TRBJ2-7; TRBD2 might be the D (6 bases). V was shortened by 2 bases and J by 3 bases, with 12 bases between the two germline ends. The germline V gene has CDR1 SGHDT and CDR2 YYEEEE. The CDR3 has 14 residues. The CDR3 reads CASSLGTPRYEQYF. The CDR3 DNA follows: TGTGCCAGCAGCTTAGGGACTCCTCGCTACGAGCAGTACTTC. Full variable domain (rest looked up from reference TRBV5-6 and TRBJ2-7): DAGVTQSPTHLIKTRGQQVTLRCSPKSGHDTVSWYQQALGQGPQFIFQYYEEEERQRGNFPDRFSGHQFPNYSSELNVNALLLGDSALYLCASSLGTPRYEQYFGPGTRLTVT.

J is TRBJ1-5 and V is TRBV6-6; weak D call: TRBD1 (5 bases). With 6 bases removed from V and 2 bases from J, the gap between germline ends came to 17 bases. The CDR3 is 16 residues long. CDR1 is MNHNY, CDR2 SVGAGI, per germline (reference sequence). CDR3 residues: CASRDIGSGGNQPQHF. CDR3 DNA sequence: TGTGCCAGCAGAGATATAGGGTCGGGGGGCAATCAGCCCCAGCATTTT.

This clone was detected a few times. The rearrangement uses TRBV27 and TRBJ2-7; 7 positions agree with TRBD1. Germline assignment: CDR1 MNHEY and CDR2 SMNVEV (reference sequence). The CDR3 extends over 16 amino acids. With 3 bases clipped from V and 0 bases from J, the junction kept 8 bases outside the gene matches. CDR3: CASSFSIGQASYEQYF. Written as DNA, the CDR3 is TGTGCCAGCAGTTTCTCCATTGGACAGGCCTCCTACGAGCAGTACTTC.

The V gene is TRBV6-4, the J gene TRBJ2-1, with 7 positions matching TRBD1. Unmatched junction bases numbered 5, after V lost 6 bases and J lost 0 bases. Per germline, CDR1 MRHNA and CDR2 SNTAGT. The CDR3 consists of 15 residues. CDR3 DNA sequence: TGTGCCAGCAGCAGACAGGGTTACTCCTACAATGAGCAGTTCTTC. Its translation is CASSRQGYSYNEQFF.

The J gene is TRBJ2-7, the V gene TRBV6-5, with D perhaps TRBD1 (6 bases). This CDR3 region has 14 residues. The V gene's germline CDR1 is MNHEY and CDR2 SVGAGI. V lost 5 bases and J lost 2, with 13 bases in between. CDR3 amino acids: CASSRTGTTYEQYF. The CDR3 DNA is TGTGCCAGCAGTCGTACCGGGACAACCTACGAGCAGTACTTC.

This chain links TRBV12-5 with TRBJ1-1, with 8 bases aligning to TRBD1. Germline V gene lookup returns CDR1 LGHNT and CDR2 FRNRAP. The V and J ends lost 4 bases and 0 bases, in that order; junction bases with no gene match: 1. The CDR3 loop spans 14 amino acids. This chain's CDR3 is CASGSGQVNTEAFF. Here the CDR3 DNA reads TGTGCTAGTGGTTCGGGACAGGTGAACACTGAAGCTTTCTTT.

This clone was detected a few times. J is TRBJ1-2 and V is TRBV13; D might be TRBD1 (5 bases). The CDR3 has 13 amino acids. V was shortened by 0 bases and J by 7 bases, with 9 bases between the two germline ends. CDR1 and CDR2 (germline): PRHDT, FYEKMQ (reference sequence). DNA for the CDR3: TGTGCCAGCAGCTTAGGTCGCAGGGTTGGCTACACCTTC. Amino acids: CASSLGRRVGYTF.

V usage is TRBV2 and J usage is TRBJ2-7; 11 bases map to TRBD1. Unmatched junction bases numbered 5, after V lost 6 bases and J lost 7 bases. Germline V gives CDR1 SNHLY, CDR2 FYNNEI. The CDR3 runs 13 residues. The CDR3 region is CASRDRGQGEQYF. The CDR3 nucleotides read TGTGCCAGCAGGGACAGGGGGCAGGGTGAGCAGTACTTC.

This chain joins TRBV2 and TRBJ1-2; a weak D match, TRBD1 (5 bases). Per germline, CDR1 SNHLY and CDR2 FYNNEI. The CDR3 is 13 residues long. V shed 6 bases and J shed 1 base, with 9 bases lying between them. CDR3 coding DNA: TGTGCCAGCAGGCAGGGATATAACTATGGCTACACCTTC. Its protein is CASRQGYNYGYTF.

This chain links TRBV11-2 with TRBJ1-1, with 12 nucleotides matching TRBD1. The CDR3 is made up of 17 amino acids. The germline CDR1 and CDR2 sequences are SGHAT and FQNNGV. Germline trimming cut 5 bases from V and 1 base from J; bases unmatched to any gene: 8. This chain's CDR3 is CASSRPGQGARNTEAFF. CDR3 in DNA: TGTGCCAGCAGCCGCCCGGGACAGGGGGCTCGGAACACTGAAGCTTTCTTT.

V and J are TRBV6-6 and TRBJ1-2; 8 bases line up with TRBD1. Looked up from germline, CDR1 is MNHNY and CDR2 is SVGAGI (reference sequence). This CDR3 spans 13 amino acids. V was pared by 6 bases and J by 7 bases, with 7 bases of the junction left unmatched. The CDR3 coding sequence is TGTGCCAGCAGCAATGGACAGGGCGGTGGCTACACCTTC. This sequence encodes CASSNGQGGGYTF.

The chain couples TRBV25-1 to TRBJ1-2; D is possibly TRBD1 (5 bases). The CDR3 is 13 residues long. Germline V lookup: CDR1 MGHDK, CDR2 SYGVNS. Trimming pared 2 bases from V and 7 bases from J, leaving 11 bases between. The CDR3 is CASSETGGGGYTF. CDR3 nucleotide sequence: TGTGCCAGCAGTGAAACCGGGGGTGGTGGCTACACCTTC.

CDR3 nucleotide sequence: TGTGCCCGGGACAGGGGCATGGGGACTGAAGCTTTCTTT. This encodes CARDRGMGTEAFF. The rearrangement links TRBV30 to TRBJ1-1; 10 bases fit TRBD1. The V gene's germline CDR1 is GTSNPN and CDR2 SVGIG (reference sequence). J was trimmed by 5 bases and V by 8 bases; bases with no gene match: 8. The CDR3 consists of 13 residues.

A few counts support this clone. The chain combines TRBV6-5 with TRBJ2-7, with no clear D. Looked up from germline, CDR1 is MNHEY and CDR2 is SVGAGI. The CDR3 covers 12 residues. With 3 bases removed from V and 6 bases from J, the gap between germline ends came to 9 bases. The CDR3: CASSYAGSEQYF. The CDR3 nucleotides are TGTGCCAGCAGTTATGCCGGGTCCGAGCAGTACTTC.

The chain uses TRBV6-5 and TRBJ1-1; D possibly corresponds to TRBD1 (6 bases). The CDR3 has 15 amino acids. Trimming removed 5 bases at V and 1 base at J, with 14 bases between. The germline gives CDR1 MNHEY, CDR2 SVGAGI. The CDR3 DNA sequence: TGTGCCAGCAGTGCTCAGGGAGGGGGGAACACTGAAGCTTTCTTT. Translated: CASSAQGGGNTEAFF.

CDR3 amino acids: CASSSGTAYYGYTF. The CDR3 nucleotides are TGTGCCAGCAGTTCTGGGACAGCGTACTATGGCTACACCTTC. The chain uses TRBV6-6 and TRBJ1-2, with 7 bases matching TRBD1. CDR1 MNHNY and CDR2 SVGAGI come from the germline V gene (reference sequence). V lost 4 bases and J lost 3; bases outside the gene matches: 5. The CDR3 is 14 residues long.

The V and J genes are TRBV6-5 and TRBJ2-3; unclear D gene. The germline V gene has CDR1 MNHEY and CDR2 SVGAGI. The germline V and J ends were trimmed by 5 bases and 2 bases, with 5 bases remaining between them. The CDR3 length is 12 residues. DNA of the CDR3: TGTGCCAGCAGTCCCTCCACAGATACGCAGTATTTT. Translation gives CASSPSTDTQYF.

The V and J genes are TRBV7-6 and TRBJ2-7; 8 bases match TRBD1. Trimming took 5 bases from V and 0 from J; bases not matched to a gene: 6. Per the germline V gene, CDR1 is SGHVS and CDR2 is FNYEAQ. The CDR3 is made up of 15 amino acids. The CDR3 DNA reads TGTGCCAGCAGCCTGGGACAGGAGGACTCCTACGAGCAGTACTTC. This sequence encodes CASSLGQEDSYEQYF.

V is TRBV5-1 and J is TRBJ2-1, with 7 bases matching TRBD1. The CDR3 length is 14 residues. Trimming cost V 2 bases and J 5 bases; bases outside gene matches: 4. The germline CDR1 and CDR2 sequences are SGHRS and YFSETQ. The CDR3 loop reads CASSLGQANNEQFF. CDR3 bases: TGCGCCAGCAGCTTAGGACAGGCTAACAATGAGCAGTTCTTC. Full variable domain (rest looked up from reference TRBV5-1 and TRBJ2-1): KAGVTQTPRYLIKTRGQQVTLSCSPISGHRSVSWYQQTPGQGLQFLFEYFSETQRNKGNFPGRFSGRQFSNSRSEMNVSTLELGDSALYLCASSLGQANNEQFFGPGTRLTVL.

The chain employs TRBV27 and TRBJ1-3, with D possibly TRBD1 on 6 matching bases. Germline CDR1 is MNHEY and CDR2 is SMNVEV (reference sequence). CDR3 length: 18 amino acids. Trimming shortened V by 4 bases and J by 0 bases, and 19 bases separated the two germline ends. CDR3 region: CASSSSSPTGPSGNTIYF. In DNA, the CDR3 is TGTGCCAGCAGTTCCTCCTCCCCGACAGGACCCTCTGGAAACACCATATATTTT.

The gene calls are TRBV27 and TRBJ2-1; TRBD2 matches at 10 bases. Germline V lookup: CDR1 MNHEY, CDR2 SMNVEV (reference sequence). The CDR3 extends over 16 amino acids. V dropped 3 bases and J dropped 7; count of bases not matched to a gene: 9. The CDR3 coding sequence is TGTGCCAGCAGTTTTTTCTTAAGCGGGGGGGCAAATGAGCAGTTCTTC. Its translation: CASSFFLSGGANEQFF.

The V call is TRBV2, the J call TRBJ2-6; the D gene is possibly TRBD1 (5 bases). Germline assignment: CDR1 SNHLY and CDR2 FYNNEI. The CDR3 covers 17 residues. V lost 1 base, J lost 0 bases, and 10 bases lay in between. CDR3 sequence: CASSEGGPFSGANVLTF. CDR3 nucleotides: TGTGCCAGCAGTGAAGGGGGCCCATTCTCTGGGGCCAACGTCCTGACTTTC.

The CDR3 reads CASSLGSGGGVGDEQFF. The DNA for the CDR3 is TGTGCCAGCAGTTTGGGGTCAGGCGGGGGCGTGGGCGATGAGCAGTTCTTC. The V call is TRBV27, the J call TRBJ2-1; D perhaps matches TRBD2 (7 bases). Per germline, CDR1 MNHEY and CDR2 SMNVEV (reference sequence). V lost 3 bases and J 8 bases, leaving 23 bases between the germline ends. This CDR3 region has 17 residues.

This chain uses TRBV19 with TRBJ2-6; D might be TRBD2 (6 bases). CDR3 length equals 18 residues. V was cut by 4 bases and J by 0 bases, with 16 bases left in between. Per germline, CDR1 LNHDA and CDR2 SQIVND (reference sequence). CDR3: CASSTGLRLSSGANVLTF. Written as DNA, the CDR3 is TGTGCCAGTAGTACGGGACTCCGCCTATCCTCTGGGGCCAACGTCCTGACTTTC.

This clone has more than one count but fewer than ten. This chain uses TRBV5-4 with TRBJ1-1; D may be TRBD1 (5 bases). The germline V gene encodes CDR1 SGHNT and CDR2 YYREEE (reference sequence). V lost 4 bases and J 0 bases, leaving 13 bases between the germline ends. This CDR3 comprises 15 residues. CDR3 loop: CASSVQGTLNTEAFF. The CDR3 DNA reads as TGTGCCAGCAGCGTCCAGGGAACCCTGAACACTGAAGCTTTCTTT.

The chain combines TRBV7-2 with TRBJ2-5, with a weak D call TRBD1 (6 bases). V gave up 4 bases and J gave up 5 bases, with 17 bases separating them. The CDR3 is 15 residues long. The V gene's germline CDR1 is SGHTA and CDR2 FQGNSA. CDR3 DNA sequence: TGTGCCAGCAGCTCCCTGGGAGCAGGGGTGGAGACCCAGTACTTC. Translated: CASSSLGAGVETQYF.